This TCR beta chain was identified in a study of blood T cells in healthy people across ages. Study-level findings and limits: A strong correlation was found between TCR beta diversity and the percentage of naive T cells.

The CDR3 totals 15 residues. From germline, CDR1 is DFQATT and CDR2 SNEGSKA (reference sequence). The germline V and J ends were trimmed by 0 bases and 5 bases, with 14 bases remaining between them. Isolation yielded PBMCs, at least 7 million per sample, in every case. Worth noting for this clonotype: Its antigen is not known.

A second PCR, run for 7 to 11 cycles, used a sample-barcoded 5' primer plus a J-beta primer mix. TCRdb called the 5' RACE reads again in MiXCR, with one record for every CDR3 protein. The table shows more than 900,000 distinct CDR3 sequences, with approximately 25% occurring only once. Separately, the same data were catalogued under a study of T cells of mothers and their children. According to that study: The study found slightly higher but non-significant overlap in related versus unrelated mother-child pairs.

The chain couples TRBV20-1 to TRBJ2-4, with D perhaps being TRBD1 or TRBD2 (6 bases each). Sequencing was done on a sample of blood. The TCR was taken from a girl aged 2-10 years in good health. The CDR3 protein is CSARDTGRPENIQYF. CDR3 coding DNA: TGCAGTGCTAGAGACACAGGGAGGCCCGAAAACATTCAGTACTTC.